A single sample gave rise to the 10 T cell receptor beta chains below, sequenced in a study of T cell repertoires and HLA-DP antigens. Their recognized antigens are unknown. Sequenced by immunoSEQ multiplex PCR; TCRdb stores in-frame clones only, minus some. This sample has 90,000 to 130,000 clones; around 92% occur once, and the top ten carry 0.25% to 0.3%. The sequencing input was CD4+ T cells from PBMCs. Source of these receptors: a woman aged 18-29 years in good health and CMV-seronegative.

The chain joins TRBV4-2 to TRBJ2-3, with D perhaps given as TRBD1 or TRBD2 (6 bases each). The V end was cut by 1 base, the J end by 2 bases, with 13 bases between. From germline, CDR1 is LGHNA and CDR2 YNFKEQ. This CDR3 region has 16 residues. The CDR3 here is CASSQARGLNTDTQYF. The CDR3 DNA reads TGTGCCAGCAGCCAAGCCCGGGGGCTAAACACAGATACGCAGTATTTT.

J is TRBJ2-3 and V is TRBV9; D is unresolved. Trimming left V 6 bases short and J 2 bases short, with 13 bases between. Germline CDR1 and CDR2: SGDLS and YYNGEE. The CDR3 is 14 residues long. The CDR3 sequence is CASNLDGPTDTQYF. The CDR3 bases are TGTGCCAGCAACCTGGATGGCCCCACAGATACGCAGTATTTT.

This clone was observed a single time. The chain employs TRBV5-4 and TRBJ2-1; D ambiguous. V was clipped by 4 bases and J by 6 bases, with 11 bases between them. The CDR3 runs to 13 residues. In germline, CDR1 is SGHNT, CDR2 YYREEE (reference sequence). In DNA, the CDR3 is TGTGCCAGCAGCGAGCCGGGTCGCAATGAGCAGTTCTTC. It translates to CASSEPGRNEQFF.

The rearrangement links TRBV28 to TRBJ1-2; D is undetermined. CDR3 length: 14 amino acids. Trimming removed 2 bases from V and 0 bases from J, with 7 bases in between. Germline assignment: CDR1 MDHEN and CDR2 SYDVKM. CDR3 region: CASSLGQSNYGYTF. In DNA form, the CDR3 reads TGTGCCAGCAGTTTAGGGCAGTCTAACTATGGCTACACCTTC.

CDR3 nucleotide sequence: TGTGCCAGCAGCTTCCTAGGGCGGGATACGCAGTATTTT. As protein: CASSFLGRDTQYF. The rearrangement uses TRBV7-3 and TRBJ2-3; D gene ambiguous. V was trimmed by 3 bases and J by 6 bases, leaving 10 bases between them. The CDR3 runs 13 residues. CDR1 is SGHTA and CDR2 is FQGTGA in the germline V gene.

This clone was seen a few times. Distinct nucleotide sequences in the sample also encode this CDR3. The CDR3 spells CATSRDPTLNTEAFF. CDR3 sequence (DNA): TGTGCCACCAGCAGAGATCCCACCCTAAACACTGAAGCTTTCTTT. The gene calls are TRBV15 and TRBJ1-1; D gene ambiguous. The CDR3 spans 15 residues. Germline CDR1 reads LNHNV; CDR2 reads YYDKDF (reference sequence). Trimming left V 0 bases short and J 2 bases short, with 10 bases between.

The CDR3 DNA reads TGTGCCAGCTCAATACTGCCGGGACTGCGACAAGAGACCCAGTACTTC. It is translated as CASSILPGLRQETQYF. This sequence joins TRBV18 and TRBJ2-5, with D possibly TRBD2 on 6 matching bases. Trimming stripped 5 bases from V and 2 bases from J, with 18 bases between. The germline CDR1 and CDR2 sequences are KGHSH and LQKENI. The CDR3 consists of 16 residues.

The genes are TRBV5-4 and TRBJ2-5; D unclear. From germline, CDR1 is SGHNT and CDR2 YYREEE (reference sequence). There are 13 residues in the CDR3. Trimming left V 4 bases short and J 0 bases short, with 7 bases between. CDR3 nucleotides: TGTGCCAGCAGCCGCACAGACCAAGAGACCCAGTACTTC. This sequence encodes CASSRTDQETQYF.

CDR3: CASSPDGGANYGYTF. CDR3 in DNA: TGTGCCAGCAGTCCGGACGGCGGGGCTAACTATGGCTACACCTTC. The chain joins TRBV6-5 to TRBJ1-2; D gene ambiguous. This CDR3 has 15 amino acids. Trimming removed 5 bases at V and 0 bases at J, with 13 bases between. From germline, CDR1 is MNHEY and CDR2 SVGAGI.

This chain joins TRBV7-2 and TRBJ1-2; 9 positions agree with TRBD1. The ends lost 5 bases at V and 5 bases at J; junction bases unmatched: 6. This CDR3 is 14 amino acids long. Germline V gives CDR1 SGHTA, CDR2 FQGNSA. The CDR3 DNA reads TGTGCCAGCAGCCTTACAGGGGGCCTTTATGGCTACACCTTC. Its protein is CASSLTGGLYGYTF.